Many counts were recorded for the clone carrying this T cell receptor beta chain. Antigen specificity is unknown. TCRbeta library preparation incorporated unique molecular identifiers. MiXCR, run by TCRdb on the PCR reads, gives a single entry per CDR3 protein. Here the sample spans fewer than 350,000 distinct CDR3 sequences, 9.5% to 13% being singletons. This specimen comes from a study of T-cell reconstitution after alpha-beta-depleted transplantation in children. Study results and caveats: Expanded graft clones numbering several hundred reportedly gave rise to alpha-beta T cells about two months after transplant. Some patients' high day-60 TCRbeta diversity was traced to surviving recipient T cells and thymic progenitors.

The CDR3 consists of 18 residues. CDR1 is SGHAT and CDR2 is FQDESV in the germline V gene (reference sequence). V was pared by 4 bases and J by 6 bases, with 16 bases of the junction left unmatched. This clonotype was sampled from a male patient aged 2 to 9 who had a stem cell transplant for chronic granulomatous disease, so the T cells may come from the graft donor. The sequencing used peripheral blood, collected 180 days after TCRalphabeta/CD19-depleted stem cell transplant. This rearrangement joins TRBV11-1 to TRBJ2-1; 9 bases match TRBD2. CDR3 nucleotides: TGTGCCAGCAGCTGGGGGGATGTGGCGGGGGGGCCAGGCAATGAGCAGTTCTTC. It translates to CASSWGDVAGGPGNEQFF.